This entry is about one T cell receptor beta chain. The source of the sample is a study of blood T cell repertoires in COVID-19. About the study: Sites across the United States, Italy and Spain contributed samples from acute and convalescent COVID-19.

The CDR3 totals 16 residues. Germline V lookup: CDR1 MDHEN, CDR2 SYDVKM. Between the trimmed V and J ends, which lost 5 bases and 3 bases, there was a span of 17 bases. The table came from immunoSEQ multiplex PCR; TCRdb's copy has only in-frame clones and leaves some out. The profile shows tens of thousands of clones, 84% of them singletons. This sequence joins TRBV28 and TRBJ1-5; possibly TRBD1 for D (5 bases). This TCR derives from a man aged 60 to 75 with acute or convalescent COVID-19. Material for sequencing was peripheral blood. The CDR3, as DNA: TGTGCCAGCAGTAAATTGGGGCAGACTCTCAATCAGCCCCAGCATTTT. Residues: CASSKLGQTLNQPQHF.